Below are 4 T cell receptor beta chains sequenced from a single sample in a study of human T cells and chemical hapten exposure. Time point meaning: pre-sensitization, week 0. Regarding treatment: therapeutic diphenylcyclopropenone sensitization with weekly scalp DPC. TCRdb called the RACE reads again in MiXCR, with one record for every CDR3 protein. The sample consists of roughly 100,000 distinct CDR3 sequences, around 10% of them appearing once. The sequencing here drew on whole blood, taken in connection with sensitization to the hapten diphenylcyclopropenone (DPC). The source of these receptors is a woman between 45 and 60 years old with alopecia areata. Some clones in this sample may be carry-over from other donors' samples.

This clonotype came up many times. The chain combines TRBV20-1 with TRBJ2-2; 10 bases align to TRBD2. V dropped 0 bases and J dropped 4; count of bases not matched to a gene: 2. Germline V gives CDR1 DFQATT, CDR2 SNEGSKA (reference sequence). CDR3 length: 15 amino acids. This chain's CDR3 is CSARELAGVTGELFF. Here the CDR3 DNA reads TGCAGTGCTAGAGAGCTAGCGGGGGTCACCGGGGAGCTGTTTTTT.

This clonotype was observed a handful of times. The V call is TRBV6-5, the J call TRBJ2-1, with 13 bases that match TRBD2. V was clipped by 2 bases and J by 9 bases; unmatched bases: 13. CDR1 and CDR2 from the germline V gene are MNHEY and SVGAGI. This CDR3 spans 18 amino acids. The CDR3 bases are TGTGCCAGCAGTTACCGGGGCCCTACTAGCGGGAGGGCCCTTGAGCAGTTCTTC. It is translated as CASSYRGPTSGRALEQFF.

This clonotype has just a few counts. The V and J genes are TRBV2 and TRBJ2-7, with D hard to call. The ends were cut back, 2 bases at V and 10 bases at J, with 18 bases in the middle. CDR1 and CDR2 (germline): SNHLY, FYNNEI. The CDR3 covers 14 residues. CDR3 coding DNA: TGTGCCAGCAGTGAAATTATCGTCGGTACGAGTCAGTACTTC. The encoded protein is CASSEIIVGTSQYF.

This clonotype was observed a few times. DNA for the CDR3: TGTGCCAGCACTGGGGGAGGAGAGACCCAGTACTTC. Amino acids: CASTGGGETQYF. This chain links TRBV7-8 with TRBJ2-5; D may be TRBD2 (6 bases). CDR3 size: 12 residues. The V end was cut by 7 bases, the J end by 4 bases, with 10 bases between. The germline V gene encodes CDR1 SGHVS and CDR2 FQNEAQ.